Listed below are T cell receptor beta chains from one sample, sequenced in a study of kidney transplant recipient with SARS-CoV-2 infection. TCRdb redid the calling of the reads with MiXCR, one entry per CDR3 protein. The sample contains under 300,000 distinct CDR3 sequences, about 30% of which appear only once. The sample here was a blood sample, taken at baseline and around day 110 from a kidney transplant recipient. Receptors originate from a male patient younger than 45 who had COVID-19 and was a kidney transplant recipient. Part of the T cells may come from the graft donor. The CDR3 runs from the conserved cysteine through the conserved F or W.

V gene	J gene	CDR3 protein
TRBV6-5	TRBJ1-1	CASSYTGRGNTEAFF
TRBV29-1	TRBJ1-4	CSARQGTLEKLFF
TRBV5-4	TRBJ2-5	CASSSGTSASVETQYF
TRBV16	TRBJ1-2	CASSESLVVRKTYGYAF
TRBV20-1	TRBJ1-2	CSAMRQLNYGYIF
TRBV10-3	TRBJ2-5	CAISDRVVRQETQYF
TRBV11-2	TRBJ2-7	CASSLENSGEQYF
TRBV28	TRBJ1-6	CASSYAPRILHF
TRBV28	TRBJ1-1	CASRRLQEGTEAFF
TRBV3-1	TRBJ1-1	CARRKTRGEAGW
TRBV24-1	TRBJ1-2	CATSDLNSTRKTYGYTF
TRBV3-1	TRBJ1-2	CASSIPATLRKTYGYTF
TRBV12-3/TRBV12-4	TRBJ2-1	CASSSRDRGLYEQFF
TRBV27	TRBJ2-7	CASSLRPGTGYEQYF
TRBV12-3/TRBV12-4	TRBJ2-1	CASSLVGCNEQFF
TRBV5-3	TRBJ1-2	CARLALVVRRTYGYTF
TRBV3-1	TRBJ1-1	CASSTWHPISIRTEAFF
TRBV12-3/TRBV12-4	TRBJ2-3	CASRAVTGGTDTQYF
TRBV7-3	TRBJ1-2	CASSGGGDARKTYGYTF
TRBV11-3	TRBJ1-2	CASSPHSDLGKTYGYTF
TRBV3-1	TRBJ2-2	CASSTSSPISGLTGELFF
TRBV28	TRBJ1-6	CASSFQPGGSYNSPLHF
TRBV6-5	TRBJ2-7	CASRGTGTYEQYF
TRBV20-1	TRBJ2-2	CSATSGTATGELFF
TRBV19	TRBJ2-5	CASSTTGTGGLGETQYF
TRBV10-2	TRBJ1-2	CASSKYPTSRKTYGYTF
TRBV8-2	TRBJ2-6	CGSHSRITQSRANVLTF
TRBV3-2	TRBJ2-4	CVSSLMTVAKNIQYF
TRBV2	TRBJ1-2	CASSPGQGSPYGYTF
TRBV30	TRBJ2-1	CAWSVGGSPYNEQFF
TRBV10-3	TRBJ2-7	CAISGRGRLAGAEQYF
TRBV19	TRBJ1-1	CATTDRGQDTEAFF
TRBV6-6	TRBJ2-1	CASSYSVGGSYNEQFF
TRBV7-3	TRBJ1-1	CASSSGGNTEAFF
TRBV3-1	TRBJ2-5	CASSTPCPISFSKTQYF
TRBV8-2	TRBJ1-2	CGSPISDSRKTYGYTF
TRBV7-6	TRBJ2-1	CASSARTSGSRNNEQFF
TRBV3-1	TRBJ1-1	CASSQRHLNTEAFF
TRBV20-1	TRBJ2-3	CSSMVGSSTDTQYF
TRBV9	TRBJ2-6	CASSVAWASGANVLTF
TRBV7-2	TRBJ1-2	CASSRLHRDGKTYGYTF
TRBV5-4	TRBJ2-5	CASSSNSGRFAETQYF
TRBV3-1	TRBJ1-3	CASSQVGRTSGNTIYF
TRBV6-2/TRBV6-3	TRBJ1-2	CASANPGPTPDYGYTF
TRBV2	TRBJ2-7	CASIEWGDRGMEQYF
TRBV6-2/TRBV6-3	TRBJ1-2	CASSSSICIGKTYGYTF
TRBV19	TRBJ2-4	CASSHVGNIQYF